Following are 16 T cell receptor beta chains from one sample sequenced in a study of CD8+ T cells in alopecia areata. RNA was extracted and reverse transcribed into cDNA as the sequencing template. The table came from immunoSEQ multiplex PCR; TCRdb's copy has only in-frame clones and leaves some out. This sample carries about 160,000 clones, 87% of them seen once, and the ten largest clones take approximately 16%. The sample was CD8+ T cells sorted from blood, taken at week 0. The receptors originated from a human donor with alopecia areata.

The V gene is TRBV9, the J gene TRBJ2-1; possible D gene TRBD1, 6 bases. Germline CDR1 is SGDLS and CDR2 is YYNGEE. The CDR3 is 13 amino acids. The ends were cut back, 0 bases at V and 6 bases at J, with 7 bases in the middle. The CDR3 nucleotides are TGTGCCAGCAGCGTAGAGGGGGTCAATGAGCAGTTCTTC. It is translated as CASSVEGVNEQFF.

The count of this clone is one. V is TRBV29-1 and J is TRBJ2-3; D is possibly TRBD1 (5 bases). The CDR3 sequence is 11 residues long. Germline lookup yields CDR1 SQVTM and CDR2 ANQGSEA. V was pared by 7 bases and J by 14 bases, with 19 bases between. The CDR3 coding sequence is TGCAGCGCGCCCATGGGGCCGGCCGGGTATTTT. Protein sequence: CSAPMGPAGYF.

V usage is TRBV7-9 and J usage is TRBJ1-1; weak D call: TRBD1 (5 bases). CDR3 size: 13 residues. Germline values: CDR1 SEHNR, CDR2 FQNEAQ (reference sequence). Trimming took 5 bases from V and 5 from J, leaving 12 bases between them. CDR3 DNA: TGTGCCAGCAGCCGGGGGGAAGTGACTGAAGCTTTCTTT. Amino acids: CASSRGEVTEAFF.

This chain links TRBV11-3 with TRBJ1-1; D call uncertain. CDR1 and CDR2 (germline): SGHNT, YENEEA. The CDR3 contains 12 residues. The V and J ends lost 6 bases and 4 bases respectively, with 9 bases between them. The DNA of the CDR3 is TGTGCCAGCAGTTCTTTTGGCACTGAAGCTTTCTTT. It codes for CASSSFGTEAFF.

The V call is TRBV6-5, the J call TRBJ1-1; D gene uncertain. Germline values: CDR1 MNHEY, CDR2 SVGAGI. The CDR3 spans 13 residues. The ends were cut back, 2 bases at V and 1 base at J, with 5 bases in the middle. The CDR3 reads CASSYTRNTEAFF. In DNA, the CDR3 is TGTGCCAGCAGTTACACGAGGAACACTGAAGCTTTCTTT.

This chain links TRBV7-9 with TRBJ2-1; 7 positions match TRBD2. With V trimmed by 1 base and J by 6 bases, 3 bases remained unmatched. The CDR3 contains 14 residues. Germline assignment: CDR1 SEHNR and CDR2 FQNEAQ (reference sequence). The CDR3 protein is CASSLGRGGNEQFF. The CDR3 coding sequence is TGTGCCAGCAGCTTAGGACGCGGGGGCAATGAGCAGTTCTTC.

The chain links TRBV7-9 to TRBJ2-5; D gene ambiguous. Per the germline V gene, CDR1 is SEHNR and CDR2 is FQNEAQ (reference sequence). CDR3 length: 14 residues. Trimming left V 6 bases short and J 7 bases short, with 18 bases between. The CDR3 DNA follows: TGTGCCAGCAGACCCGACTTTTTTCGGCGGACCCAGTACTTC. Its protein is CASRPDFFRRTQYF.

A note on this clone: Additional DNA sequences in this sample encode the identical CDR3. V and J are TRBV19 and TRBJ2-7; the D gene is possibly TRBD2 (5 bases). Trimming took 1 base from V and 4 from J, leaving 8 bases between them. From germline, CDR1 is LNHDA and CDR2 SQIVND (reference sequence). The CDR3 covers 13 residues. The CDR3, as DNA: TGTGCCAGTAGTATAGGCGGAGGATACGAGCAGTACTTC. Encoded protein: CASSIGGGYEQYF.

The chain is built from TRBV14 and TRBJ2-4; D remains unclear. The length of the CDR3 is 13 residues. Germline V CDR1 and CDR2: SGHDN, FVKESK. Trimming stripped 1 base from V and 7 bases from J, with 8 bases between. The CDR3, as DNA: TGTGCCAGCAGCCAAGTTAGTGGGAACATTCAGTACTTC. Translated: CASSQVSGNIQYF.

This chain uses TRBV10-3 with TRBJ2-5; D is unclear. V lost 0 bases to trimming and J lost 2 bases, with 10 bases between them. The CDR3 covers 15 residues. Germline V lookup: CDR1 ENHRY, CDR2 SYGVKD. The CDR3 DNA reads as TGTGCCATCAGTGAGTCTGCAGGAACGCAAGAGACCCAGTACTTC. It yields the protein CAISESAGTQETQYF.

The V call is TRBV6-5, the J call TRBJ2-7; D uncertain. V was clipped by 8 bases and J by 3 bases, with 11 bases between them. There are 12 residues in the CDR3. Germline loops: CDR1 MNHEY, CDR2 SVGAGI. CDR3: CASHSGYYEQYF. For the CDR3, the DNA is TGTGCCAGCCACTCTGGATACTACGAGCAGTACTTC.

This clone has just one count. The V gene is TRBV11-2, the J gene TRBJ2-5; D ambiguous. Looked up from germline, CDR1 is SGHAT and CDR2 is FQNNGV. This CDR3 is 12 amino acids long. V shed 0 bases and J shed 5 bases, with 4 bases lying between them. CDR3 protein: CASSLEGETQYF. In DNA, the CDR3 is TGTGCCAGCAGCTTAGAGGGGGAGACCCAGTACTTC.

This clone showed up just once. This chain connects TRBV6-5 to TRBJ2-1, with a weak D call TRBD1 (6 bases). V lost 1 base and J lost 10, with 11 bases in between. The CDR3 consists of 13 residues. The V gene's germline CDR1 is MNHEY and CDR2 SVGAGI. The CDR3 sequence: CASSYFLQGEQFF. CDR3 in DNA: TGTGCCAGCAGTTACTTTCTCCAGGGGGAGCAGTTCTTC.

This rearrangement joins TRBV6-6 to TRBJ2-1, with a tentative D call TRBD1 (6 bases). Germline-derived CDR1 and CDR2 are MNHNY and SVGAGI (reference sequence). V was pared by 2 bases and J by 6 bases, with 11 bases between. This CDR3 has 14 amino acids. DNA for the CDR3: TGTGCCAGCAGTTACGGAGCAGGGGCCAATGAGCAGTTCTTC. It codes for CASSYGAGANEQFF.

The chain couples TRBV6-6 to TRBJ2-1; D possibly uses TRBD1 or TRBD2 (5 bases each). The ends were cut back, 7 bases at V and 9 bases at J, with 10 bases in the middle. This CDR3 region has 11 residues. Germline V CDR1 and CDR2: MNHNY, SVGAGI (reference sequence). The CDR3 nucleotides read TGTGCCAGCAATCATGGGGGTGAGCAGTTCTTC. Translation gives CASNHGGEQFF.

The CDR3 loop is CASSLDSTSGNTIYF. The CDR3 DNA reads as TGTGCCAGCAGTTTAGACTCAACCTCTGGAAACACCATATATTTT. The chain is built from TRBV27 and TRBJ1-3; D is unclear. The CDR3 has 15 residues. Germline CDR1 reads MNHEY; CDR2 reads SMNVEV (reference sequence). Trimming took 2 bases from V and 0 from J, leaving 8 bases between them.